Sequencing of this T cell receptor (beta chain) was carried out in a study of blood T cells in healthy people across ages. Overall study findings and caveats: Underestimates were what the diversity estimates from one million T cells were considered to be. Long-lived donors exceeded aged donors in naive CD4+ cells and diversity.

With respect to this clonotype: The antigen remains unidentified. One junction end does not reproduce the germline sequence, and a read error may be involved.

For the second PCR, which ran for about 6 to 11 cycles, a sample-barcoded 5' primer and a J-beta primer mix were used. With 12 random nucleotides, a template-switch adaptor tagged each individual cDNA molecule. MiXCR, applied by TCRdb to the 5' RACE reads, yields one record per CDR3 protein. The sample records roughly 1.5 million distinct CDR3 sequences, under 55% being singletons. Germline-derived CDR1 and CDR2 are SSHAT and FNYEAQ (reference sequence). The CDR3 is 18 residues long. Samples each yielded at least 5.5 micrograms of total RNA. This chain uses TRBV7-7 with TRBJ2-1, with TRBD2 identical over 9 bases. The sequence derives from a woman aged 18-35 years in good health. Sequenced material: blood. CDR3 in DNA: TGTGCTAGCAGCCCCATCACTAGCGGGCCCGATACCTACAATGAGCAGTTCTTC. The encoded protein is CASSPITSGPDTYNEQFF. Looking up the rest from reference TRBV7-7 and TRBJ2-1 gives the full variable domain: GAGVSQSPRYKVTKRGQDVTLRCDPISSHATLYWYQQALGQGPEFLTYFNYEAQPDKSGLPSDRFSAERPEGSISTLTIQRTEQRDSAMYRCASSPITSGPDTYNEQFFGPGTRLTVL.